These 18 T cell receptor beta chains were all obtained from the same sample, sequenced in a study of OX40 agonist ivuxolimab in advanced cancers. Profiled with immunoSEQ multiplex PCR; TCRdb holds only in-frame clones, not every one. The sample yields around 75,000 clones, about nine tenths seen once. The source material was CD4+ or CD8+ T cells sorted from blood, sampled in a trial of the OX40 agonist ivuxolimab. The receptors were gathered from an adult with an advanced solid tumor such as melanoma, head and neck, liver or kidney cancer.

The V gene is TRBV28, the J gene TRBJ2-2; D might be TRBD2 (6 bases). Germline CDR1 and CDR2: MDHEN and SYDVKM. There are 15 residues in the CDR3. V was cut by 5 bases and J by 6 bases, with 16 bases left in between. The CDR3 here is CASSRRDGGPGELFF. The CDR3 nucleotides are TGTGCCAGCAGTCGCCGGGACGGGGGTCCCGGGGAGCTGTTTTTT.

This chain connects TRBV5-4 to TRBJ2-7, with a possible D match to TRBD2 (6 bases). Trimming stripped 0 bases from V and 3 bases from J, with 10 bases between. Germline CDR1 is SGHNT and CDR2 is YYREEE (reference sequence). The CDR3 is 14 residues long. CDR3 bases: TGTGCCAGCAGCTTGGATCCAGCGGGCTACGAGCAGTACTTC. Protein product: CASSLDPAGYEQYF.

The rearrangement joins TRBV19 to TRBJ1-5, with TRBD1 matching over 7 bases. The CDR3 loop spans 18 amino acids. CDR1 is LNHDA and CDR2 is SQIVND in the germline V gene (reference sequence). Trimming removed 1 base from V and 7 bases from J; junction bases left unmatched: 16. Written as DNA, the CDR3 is TGTGCCAGTAGTATAGGGGGAGAGGACAGGCAACCAGGGCAGCCCCAGCATTTT. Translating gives CASSIGGEDRQPGQPQHF.

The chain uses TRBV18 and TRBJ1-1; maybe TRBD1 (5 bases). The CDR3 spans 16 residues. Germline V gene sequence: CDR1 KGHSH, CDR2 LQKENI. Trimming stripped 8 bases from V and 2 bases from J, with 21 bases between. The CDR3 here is CASTMGWGSFNTEAFF. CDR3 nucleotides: TGTGCCAGCACCATGGGGTGGGGGAGTTTTAACACTGAAGCTTTCTTT. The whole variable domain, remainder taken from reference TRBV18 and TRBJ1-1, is NAGVMQNPRHLVRRRGQEARLRCSPMKGHSHVYWYRQLPEEGLKFMVYLQKENIIDESGMPKERFSAEFPKEGPSILRIQQVVRGDSAAYFCASTMGWGSFNTEAFFGQGTRLTVV.

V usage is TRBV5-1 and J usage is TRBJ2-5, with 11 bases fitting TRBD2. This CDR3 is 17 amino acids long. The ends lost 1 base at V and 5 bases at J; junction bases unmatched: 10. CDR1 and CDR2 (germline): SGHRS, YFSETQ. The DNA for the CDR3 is TGCGCCAGCAGCTTGTGGGCTAGCGGGGGGCCCCGGGAGACCCAGTACTTC. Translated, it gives CASSLWASGGPRETQYF. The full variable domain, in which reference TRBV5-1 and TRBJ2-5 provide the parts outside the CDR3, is KAGVTQTPRYLIKTRGQQVTLSCSPISGHRSVSWYQQTPGQGLQFLFEYFSETQRNKGNFPGRFSGRQFSNSRSEMNVSTLELGDSALYLCASSLWASGGPRETQYFGPGTRLLVL.

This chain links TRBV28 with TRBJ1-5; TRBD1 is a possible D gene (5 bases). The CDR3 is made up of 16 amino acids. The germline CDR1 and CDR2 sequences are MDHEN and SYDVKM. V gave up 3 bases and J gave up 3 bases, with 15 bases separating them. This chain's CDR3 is CASSFLVGGDNQPQHF. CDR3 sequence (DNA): TGTGCCAGCAGTTTCCTTGTGGGGGGAGACAATCAGCCCCAGCATTTT. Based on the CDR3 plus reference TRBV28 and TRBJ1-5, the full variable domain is DVKVTQSSRYLVKRTGEKVFLECVQDMDHENMFWYRQDPGLGLRLIYFSYDVKMKEKGDIPEGYSVSREKKERFSLILESASTNQTSMYLCASSFLVGGDNQPQHFGDGTRLSIL.

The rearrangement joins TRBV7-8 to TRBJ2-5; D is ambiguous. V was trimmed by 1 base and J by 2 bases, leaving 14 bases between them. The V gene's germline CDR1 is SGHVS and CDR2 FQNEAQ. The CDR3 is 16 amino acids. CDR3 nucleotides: TGTGCCAGCAGCTTAGTCCAATGGCGGAATCAAGAGACCCAGTACTTC. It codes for CASSLVQWRNQETQYF.

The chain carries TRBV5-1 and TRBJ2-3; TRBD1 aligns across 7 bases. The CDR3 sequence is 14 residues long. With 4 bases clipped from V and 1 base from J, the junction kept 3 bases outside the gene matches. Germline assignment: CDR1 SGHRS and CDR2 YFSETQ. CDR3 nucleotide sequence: TGCGCCAGCAGCATCACAGGGGGCACAGATACGCAGTATTTT. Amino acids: CASSITGGTDTQYF.

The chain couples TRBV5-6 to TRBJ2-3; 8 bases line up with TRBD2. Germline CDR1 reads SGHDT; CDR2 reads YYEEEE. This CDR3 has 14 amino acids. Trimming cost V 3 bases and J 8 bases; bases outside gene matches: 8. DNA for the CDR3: TGTGCCAGCAGCTACGGCGGGGGGAGGAGTACGCAGTATTTT. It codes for CASSYGGGRSTQYF. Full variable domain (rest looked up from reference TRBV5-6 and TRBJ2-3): DAGVTQSPTHLIKTRGQQVTLRCSPKSGHDTVSWYQQALGQGPQFIFQYYEEEERQRGNFPDRFSGHQFPNYSSELNVNALLLGDSALYLCASSYGGGRSTQYFGPGTRLTVL.

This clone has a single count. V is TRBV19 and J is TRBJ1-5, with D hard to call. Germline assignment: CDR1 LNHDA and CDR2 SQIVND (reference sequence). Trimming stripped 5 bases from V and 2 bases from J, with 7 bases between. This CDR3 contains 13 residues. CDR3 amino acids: CASSFPGNQPQHF. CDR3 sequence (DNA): TGTGCCAGTAGTTTCCCGGGCAATCAGCCCCAGCATTTT.

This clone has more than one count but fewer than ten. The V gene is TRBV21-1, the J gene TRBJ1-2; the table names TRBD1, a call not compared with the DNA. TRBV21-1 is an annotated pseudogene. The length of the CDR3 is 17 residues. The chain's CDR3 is CASISKGQRLPNYGYTF. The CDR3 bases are TGTGCCAGCATCTCTAAGGGACAGCGCCTTCCTAACTATGGCTACACCTTC.

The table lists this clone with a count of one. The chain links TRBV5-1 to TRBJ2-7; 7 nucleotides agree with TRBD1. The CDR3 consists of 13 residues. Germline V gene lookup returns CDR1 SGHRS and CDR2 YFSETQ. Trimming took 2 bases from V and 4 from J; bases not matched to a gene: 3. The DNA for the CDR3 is TGCGCCAGCAGCTTTCAGGGGGTGTACGAGCAGTACTTC. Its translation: CASSFQGVYEQYF. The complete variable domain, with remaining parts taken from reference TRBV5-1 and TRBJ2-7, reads KAGVTQTPRYLIKTRGQQVTLSCSPISGHRSVSWYQQTPGQGLQFLFEYFSETQRNKGNFPGRFSGRQFSNSRSEMNVSTLELGDSALYLCASSFQGVYEQYFGPGTRLTVT.

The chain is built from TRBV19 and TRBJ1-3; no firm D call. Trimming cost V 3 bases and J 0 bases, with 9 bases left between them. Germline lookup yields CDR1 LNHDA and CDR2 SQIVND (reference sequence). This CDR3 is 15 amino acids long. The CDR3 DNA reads TGTGCCAGTAGTATCGAGGGCCACTCTGGAAACACCATATATTTT. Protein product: CASSIEGHSGNTIYF.

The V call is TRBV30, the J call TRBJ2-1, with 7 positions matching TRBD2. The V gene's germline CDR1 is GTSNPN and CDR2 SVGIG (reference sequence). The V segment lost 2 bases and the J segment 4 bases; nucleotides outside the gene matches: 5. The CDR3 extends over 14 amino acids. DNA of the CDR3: TGTGCCTGGAGTACCGGGAGGCAATACAATGAGCAGTTCTTC. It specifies CAWSTGRQYNEQFF.

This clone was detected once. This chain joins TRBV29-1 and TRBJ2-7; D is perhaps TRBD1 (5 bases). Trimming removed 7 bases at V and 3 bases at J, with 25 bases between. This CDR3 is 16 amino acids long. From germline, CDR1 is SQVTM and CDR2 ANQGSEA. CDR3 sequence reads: CSATPRRQPLLYEQYF. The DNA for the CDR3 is TGCAGCGCCACCCCCCGGAGACAGCCTCTACTCTACGAGCAGTACTTC.

Here the CDR3 reads CASTSPRQGGYGYTF. CDR3 in DNA: TGTGCCAGCACCTCCCCCCGACAGGGCGGGTATGGCTACACCTTC. V gene TRBV11-2 combines with J gene TRBJ1-2; 7 bases fit TRBD1. Unmatched junction bases numbered 13, after V lost 7 bases and J lost 5 bases. This CDR3 is 15 amino acids long. CDR1 is SGHAT and CDR2 is FQNNGV in the germline V gene.

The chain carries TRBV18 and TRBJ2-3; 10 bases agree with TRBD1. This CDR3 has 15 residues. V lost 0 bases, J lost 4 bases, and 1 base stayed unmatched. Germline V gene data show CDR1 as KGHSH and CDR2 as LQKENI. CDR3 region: CASSPPGQGSDTQYF. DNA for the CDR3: TGTGCCAGCTCACCACCGGGACAGGGGTCAGATACGCAGTATTTT. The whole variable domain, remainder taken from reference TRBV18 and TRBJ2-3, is NAGVMQNPRHLVRRRGQEARLRCSPMKGHSHVYWYRQLPEEGLKFMVYLQKENIIDESGMPKERFSAEFPKEGPSILRIQQVVRGDSAAYFCASSPPGQGSDTQYFGPGTRLTVL.

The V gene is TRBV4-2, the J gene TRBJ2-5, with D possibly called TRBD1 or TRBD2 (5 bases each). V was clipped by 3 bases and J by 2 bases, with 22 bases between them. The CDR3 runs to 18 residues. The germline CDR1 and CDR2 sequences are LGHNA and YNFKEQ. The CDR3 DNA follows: TGTGCCAGCAGCCAGGCCAGCCTCCCTATGGGGGAGCAAGAGACCCAGTACTTC. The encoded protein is CASSQASLPMGEQETQYF.